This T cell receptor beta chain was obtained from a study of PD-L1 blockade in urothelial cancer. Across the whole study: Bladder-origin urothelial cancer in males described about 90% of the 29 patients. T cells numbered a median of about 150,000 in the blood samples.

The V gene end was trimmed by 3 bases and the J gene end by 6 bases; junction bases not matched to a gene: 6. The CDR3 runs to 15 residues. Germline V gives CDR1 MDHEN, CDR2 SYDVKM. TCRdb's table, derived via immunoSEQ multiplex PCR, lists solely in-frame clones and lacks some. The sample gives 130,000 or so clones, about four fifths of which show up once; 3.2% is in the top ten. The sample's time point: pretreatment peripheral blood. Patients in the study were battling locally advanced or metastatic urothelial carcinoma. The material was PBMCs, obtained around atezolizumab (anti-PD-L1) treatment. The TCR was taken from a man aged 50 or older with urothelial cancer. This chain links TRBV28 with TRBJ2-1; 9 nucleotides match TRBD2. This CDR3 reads CASSLTSGNSNEQFF. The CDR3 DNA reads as TGTGCCAGCAGTTTGACTAGCGGAAATTCCAATGAGCAGTTCTTC.